This T cell receptor beta chain appears in the sequencing data of a study of OX40 agonist ivuxolimab in advanced cancers. Looking at the study overall: Aged roughly 23 to 79 with a mean of around 60 years, they were around 79% male. Three patients showed partial responses: one hepatocellular carcinoma and two cutaneous melanoma cases. Study outcomes and limitations: Compared with CD4+, CD8+ T cells on average had more expanded clones.

With respect to this clone: The antigen is not known.

Cycle 7 day 1, cycle 4 day 1, and baseline were the timepoints at which blood was sampled. The method was immunoSEQ multiplex PCR; TCRdb's version includes in-frame clones alone and lacks a portion of them. The table records roughly 36,000 clones, 80% to 85% of them present only once. With V trimmed by 4 bases and J by 6 bases, 4 bases remained unmatched. The CDR3 has 14 amino acids. Per germline, CDR1 KGHSH and CDR2 LQKENI. The source material was CD4+ or CD8+ T cells sorted from blood, sampled in a trial of the OX40 agonist ivuxolimab. The chain has TRBV18 and TRBJ2-1, with TRBD2 identical over 9 bases. The origin of this receptor is an adult with an advanced solid tumor such as melanoma, head and neck, liver or kidney cancer. The CDR3 DNA reads as TGTGCCAGCTCACTAGCGGGAGTGGCCAATGAGCAGTTCTTC. Translating gives CASSLAGVANEQFF.